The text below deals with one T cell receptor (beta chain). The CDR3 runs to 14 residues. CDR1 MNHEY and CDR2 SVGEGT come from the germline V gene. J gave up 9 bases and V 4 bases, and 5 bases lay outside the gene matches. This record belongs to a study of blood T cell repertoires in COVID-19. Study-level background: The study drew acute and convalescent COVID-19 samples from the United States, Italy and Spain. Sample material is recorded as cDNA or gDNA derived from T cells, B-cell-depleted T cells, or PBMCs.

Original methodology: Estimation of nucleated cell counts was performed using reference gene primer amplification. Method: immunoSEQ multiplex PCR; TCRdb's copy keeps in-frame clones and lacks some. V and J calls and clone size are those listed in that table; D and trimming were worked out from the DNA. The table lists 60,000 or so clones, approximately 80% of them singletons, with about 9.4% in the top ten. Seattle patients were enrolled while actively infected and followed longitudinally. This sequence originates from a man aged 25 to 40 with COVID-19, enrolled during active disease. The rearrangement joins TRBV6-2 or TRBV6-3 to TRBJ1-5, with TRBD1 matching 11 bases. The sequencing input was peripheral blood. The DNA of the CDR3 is TGTGCCAGCAGTTCCGGGACAGGGGGTGCGCCCCAGCATTTT. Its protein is CASSSGTGGAPQHF.